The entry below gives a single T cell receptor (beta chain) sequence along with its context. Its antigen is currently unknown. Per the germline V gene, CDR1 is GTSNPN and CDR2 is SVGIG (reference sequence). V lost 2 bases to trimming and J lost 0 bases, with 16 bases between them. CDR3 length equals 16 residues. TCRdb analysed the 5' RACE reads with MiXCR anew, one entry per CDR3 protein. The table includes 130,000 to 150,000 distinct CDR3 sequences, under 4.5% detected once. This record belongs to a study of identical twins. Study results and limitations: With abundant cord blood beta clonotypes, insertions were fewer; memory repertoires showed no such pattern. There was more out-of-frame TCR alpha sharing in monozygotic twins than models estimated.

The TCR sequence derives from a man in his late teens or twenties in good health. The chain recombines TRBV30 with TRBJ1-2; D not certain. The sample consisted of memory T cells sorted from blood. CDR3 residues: CAWSYLGRNTNYGYTF. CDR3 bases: TGTGCCTGGAGTTATCTCGGACGGAATACTAACTATGGCTACACCTTC.